This entry lists 13 T cell receptor beta chains sequenced from one sample in a study of molecular identifiers for immune sequencing clone quantification. MiXCR, applied by TCRdb to the PCR reads, yields one record per CDR3 protein. The sample consists of about 8,300 distinct CDR3 sequences, 33% of them appearing once. The sequenced sample consisted of naive CD8+ T cells from blood, with Jurkat cell RNA spiked in. Subset noted: FACS-sorted CD8+CD4-CCR7+CD45RA+ naive T cells. The receptor source for this set is a human donor in good health. Some libraries in this study had Jurkat cell RNA spiked in.

A word on this clonotype: This may come from a read error, since a much larger clone is one base off. The V gene is TRBV9, the J gene TRBJ1-1; unclear D gene. The germline V gene has CDR1 SGDLS and CDR2 YYNGEE. The CDR3 loop spans 13 amino acids. CDR3 sequence: CASSAGPHPEAYF. CDR3 nucleotide sequence: TGTGCCAGCAGCGCTGGTCCGCACCCTGAAGCTTACTTT. The full variable domain, completed using reference TRBV9 and TRBJ1-1, is DSGVTQTPKHLITATGQRVTLRCSPRSGDLSVYWYQQSLDQGLQFLIQYYNGEERAKGNILERFSAQQFPDLHSELNLSSLELGDSALYFCASSAGPHPEAYFGQGTRLTVV.

This clonotype showed up just a few times. CDR3 DNA: TGTGCCAGCAGCGCCGAGCCCAGCGGCTACGAGCAGTACTTC. Its translation is CASSAEPSGYEQYF. The V gene is TRBV9, the J gene TRBJ2-7; a weak D match, TRBD2 (5 bases). Germline V gene sequence: CDR1 SGDLS, CDR2 YYNGEE. The CDR3 extends over 14 amino acids. Trimming shortened V by 3 bases and J by 3 bases, and 13 bases separated the two germline ends.

J is TRBJ2-3 and V is TRBV11-3; D not certain. Germline-derived CDR1 and CDR2 are SGHNT and YENEEA. Trimming pared 5 bases from V and 3 bases from J, leaving 15 bases between. The CDR3 covers 15 residues. CDR3 loop: CASSLRPDPTDTQYF. CDR3 sequence (DNA): TGTGCCAGCAGCCTAAGACCGGACCCTACAGATACGCAGTATTTT.

This clonotype was seen a handful of times. The rearrangement uses TRBV7-8 and TRBJ2-3, with 8 positions matching TRBD2. The CDR3 is made up of 14 amino acids. With 8 bases clipped from V and 5 bases from J, the junction kept 9 bases outside the gene matches. Germline V gene lookup returns CDR1 SGHVS and CDR2 FQNEAQ. CDR3 sequence (DNA): TGTGCCAGCCAAAAGGGGCTAGCGGGAGATACGCAGTATTTT. It is translated as CASQKGLAGDTQYF.

By sample fraction, this clonotype is medium-sized (0.01 to 0.1%). This chain links TRBV7-9 with TRBJ1-1; D gene uncertain. V lost 5 bases and J lost 0, with 4 bases in between. The CDR3 consists of 12 residues. The germline V gene encodes CDR1 SEHNR and CDR2 FQNEAQ (reference sequence). The CDR3 loop reads CASSLVNTEAFF. For the CDR3, the DNA is TGTGCCAGCAGCCTGGTGAACACTGAAGCTTTCTTT.

CDR3 DNA sequence: TGTGCCAGCAGCCAGGGGTCGCTCTACGAGCAGTACTTC. It encodes CASSQGSLYEQYF. The chain joins TRBV12-3 or TRBV12-4 to TRBJ2-7; D possibly corresponds to TRBD1 (6 bases). The CDR3 contains 13 residues. V lost 6 bases to trimming and J lost 3 bases, with 12 bases between them.

The chain carries TRBV5-5 and TRBJ2-3; 7 bases match TRBD1. The CDR3 consists of 17 residues. V was pared by 5 bases and J by 4 bases, with 16 bases of the junction left unmatched. The germline V gene encodes CDR1 SGHKS and CDR2 YYEKEE (reference sequence). The CDR3 here is CASSSLQGPMFPDTQYF. The DNA of the CDR3 is TGTGCCAGCAGTTCCCTACAGGGGCCGATGTTTCCAGATACGCAGTATTTT. Based on the CDR3 plus reference TRBV5-5 and TRBJ2-3, the full variable domain is DAGVTQSPTHLIKTRGQQVTLRCSPISGHKSVSWYQQVLGQGPQFIFQYYEKEERGRGNFPDRFSARQFPNYSSELNVNALLLGDSALYLCASSSLQGPMFPDTQYFGPGTRLTVL.

V gene TRBV5-1 combines with J gene TRBJ1-1; D possibly corresponds to TRBD1 (5 bases). In germline, CDR1 is SGHRS, CDR2 YFSETQ. V lost 7 bases, J lost 5 bases, and 15 bases lay in between. The CDR3 length is 13 residues. The CDR3 spells CASARGAATEAFF. In DNA, the CDR3 is TGCGCCAGCGCGAGGGGCGCGGCGACTGAAGCTTTCTTT.

This clonotype was recorded a few times. This chain joins TRBV12-3 or TRBV12-4 and TRBJ2-1, with a possible D match to TRBD1 (5 bases). Deletions cut 3 bases from V and 14 bases from J, with 14 bases between. The CDR3 is 12 amino acids. CDR3 DNA: TGTGCCAGCAGTTTTGGTGAAATAGGGGAGTTCTTC. This encodes CASSFGEIGEFF.

This clonotype was counted a few times. The chain combines TRBV6-2 or TRBV6-3 with TRBJ1-6; a possible D gene is TRBD1 (5 bases). CDR1 MNHEY and CDR2 SVGEGT come from the germline V gene. This CDR3 has 13 residues. V lost 10 bases, J lost 7 bases, and 14 bases lay in between. CDR3 sequence: CATRDRGNSPLHF. The DNA of the CDR3 is TGTGCCACCCGGGACCGGGGAAATTCACCCCTCCACTTT.

This clonotype was seen more than once but under ten times. This chain joins TRBV13 and TRBJ2-3, with D possibly being TRBD2 (6 bases). CDR1 and CDR2 (germline): PRHDT, FYEKMQ (reference sequence). The CDR3 loop spans 16 amino acids. Trimming pared 4 bases from V and 0 bases from J, leaving 14 bases between. The CDR3 nucleotides read TGTGCCAGCAGCTCCTCCCTGGCGGGGAGCACAGATACGCAGTATTTT. Its translation: CASSSSLAGSTDTQYF. Full variable domain (missing parts from reference TRBV13 and TRBJ2-3): AAGVIQSPRHLIKEKRETATLKCYPIPRHDTVYWYQQGPGQDPQFLISFYEKMQSDKGSIPDRFSAQQFSDYHSELNMSSLELGDSALYFCASSSSLAGSTDTQYFGPGTRLTVL.

The V and J genes are TRBV2 and TRBJ2-3; D not resolved. CDR3 length equals 16 residues. Trimming cost V 3 bases and J 0 bases, with 13 bases left between them. Germline V lookup: CDR1 SNHLY, CDR2 FYNNEI. The CDR3 DNA reads as TGTGCCAGCAGTGAGGATGGCGGTACTAGCACAGATACGCAGTATTTT. This sequence encodes CASSEDGGTSTDTQYF.

A word on this clonotype: A read error is possible here, since a much larger clone lies one base away. This rearrangement joins TRBV7-2 to TRBJ2-7, with TRBD2 matching over 9 bases. There are 15 residues in the CDR3. V lost 4 bases to trimming and J lost 4 bases; unmatched junction nucleotides: 8. Germline values: CDR1 SGHTA, CDR2 FQGNSA. The CDR3 sequence is CASSWGTSRKYEQYF. CDR3 sequence (DNA): TGTGCCAGCAGCTGGGGGACTAGCAGGAAGTACGAGCAGTACTTC.